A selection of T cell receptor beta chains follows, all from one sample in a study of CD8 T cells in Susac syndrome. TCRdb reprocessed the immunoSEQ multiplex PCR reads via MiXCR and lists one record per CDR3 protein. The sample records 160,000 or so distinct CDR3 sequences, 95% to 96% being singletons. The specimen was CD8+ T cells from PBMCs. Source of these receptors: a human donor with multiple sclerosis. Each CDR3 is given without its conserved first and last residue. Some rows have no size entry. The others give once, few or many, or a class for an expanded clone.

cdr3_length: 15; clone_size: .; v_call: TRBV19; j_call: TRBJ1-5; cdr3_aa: ASSVGQGLWSNQPQH
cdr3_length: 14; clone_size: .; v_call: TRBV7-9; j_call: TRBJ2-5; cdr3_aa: ASSSTHGRVFETQY
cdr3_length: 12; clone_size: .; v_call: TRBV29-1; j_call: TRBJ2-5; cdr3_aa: SVVSAGGRETQY
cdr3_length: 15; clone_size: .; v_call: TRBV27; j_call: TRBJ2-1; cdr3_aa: ASSSWTNEGTYNEQF
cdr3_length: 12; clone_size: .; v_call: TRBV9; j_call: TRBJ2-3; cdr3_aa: ASNPATRTDTQY
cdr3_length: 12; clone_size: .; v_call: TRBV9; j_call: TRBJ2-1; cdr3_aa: ASSVEDTNNEQF
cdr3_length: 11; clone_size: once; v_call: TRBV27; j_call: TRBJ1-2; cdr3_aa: ASSLREGYGYT
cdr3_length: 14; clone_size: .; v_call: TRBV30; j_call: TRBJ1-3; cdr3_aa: AWILEGAPSGNTIY
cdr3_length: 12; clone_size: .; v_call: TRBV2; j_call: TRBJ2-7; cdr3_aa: ASSAGQGAHEQY
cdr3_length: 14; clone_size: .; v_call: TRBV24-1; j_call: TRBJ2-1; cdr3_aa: ATSDSRQSSYNEQF
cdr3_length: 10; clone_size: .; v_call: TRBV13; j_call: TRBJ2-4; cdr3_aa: ASSSGLNIQY
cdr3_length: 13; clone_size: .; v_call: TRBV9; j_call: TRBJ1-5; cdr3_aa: ASSAQGSSNQPQH
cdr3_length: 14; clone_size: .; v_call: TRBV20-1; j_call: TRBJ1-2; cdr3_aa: SAYFTGPLSDYGYT
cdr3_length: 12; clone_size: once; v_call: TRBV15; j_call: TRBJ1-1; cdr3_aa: ATSRARGHTEAF